The 4 T cell receptor beta chains given below trace back to one sample, sequenced in a study of T cell clonality in common variable immunodeficiency. General study findings and limits: Fewer deletions and N-nucleotide insertions were reportedly seen in common variable immunodeficiency TCR beta sequences.

Sequenced by immunoSEQ multiplex PCR; TCRdb stores in-frame clones only, minus some. Found here are over 30,000 clones, no singletons; the ten largest cover around 7%. No antigen is known for these receptors. The source material was peripheral blood mononuclear cells. The receptors were sampled from a human donor with common variable immunodeficiency.

Within the sample, this clone is medium-sized (0.01 to 0.1%). The read finishes 3 residues shy of the CDR3 end, and the germline J gene is used to complete it. The rearrangement uses TRBV15 and TRBJ1-2; the match to TRBD1 covers 7 bases. The V segment lost 5 bases and the J segment 4 bases; nucleotides outside the gene matches: 10. The CDR3 has 15 amino acids. Germline V lookup: CDR1 LNHNV, CDR2 YYDKDF (reference sequence). CDR3 loop: CATSPPWTGSYGYTF. The covered CDR3 bases are TGTGCCACCAGCCCCCCATGGACAGGCAGCTATGGC.

In this sample, this clone turned up a few times. The part of the CDR3 DNA that was read is TGTGCCAGCAGCTTAGTAGCGGGAATAGGAAATGAG. Protein: CASSLVAGIGNE. The full CDR3 sequence reads CASSLVAGIGNEQFF. The rearrangement links TRBV5-6 to TRBJ2-1; 8 nucleotides agree with TRBD2. The read falls 3 residues short of the CDR3 end, and the missing part is taken from the germline J gene. The CDR3 consists of 15 residues. V was clipped by 2 bases and J by 7 bases; unmatched bases: 8. Per the germline V gene, CDR1 is SGHDT and CDR2 is YYEEEE. The entire variable domain, with the rest obtained from reference TRBV5-6 and TRBJ2-1, is as follows: DAGVTQSPTHLIKTRGQQVTLRCSPKSGHDTVSWYQQALGQGPQFIFQYYEEEERQRGNFPDRFSGHQFPNYSSELNVNALLLGDSALYLCASSLVAGIGNEQFFGPGTRLTVL.

Note on this clone: The CDR3 is cut off 3 residues early in the read; its end comes from the germline J gene. The chain employs TRBV19 and TRBJ2-7; 9 bases agree with TRBD1. Germline CDR1 LNHDA, CDR2 SQIVND (reference sequence). Trimming took 9 bases from V and 6 from J; bases not matched to a gene: 15. The CDR3 covers 15 residues. The CDR3 here is CASSPDLQGAREQYF. The DNA read from the CDR3 is TGTGCCAGCAGCCCAGACCTACAGGGGGCGCGCGAG.

On this clone: The sequenced fragment ends 3 residues before the CDR3 boundary, so the rest is inferred from the germline J gene. The chain joins TRBV2 to TRBJ1-2, with 8 bases that match TRBD1. This CDR3 has 16 amino acids. J gave up 4 bases and V 7 bases, and 14 bases lay outside the gene matches. Germline CDR1 SNHLY, CDR2 FYNNEI. The part of the CDR3 DNA that was read is TGTGCCAGCAATCAATTCTCTACGACAGGGGCCTATGGC. Protein product: CASNQFSTTGAYG. The complete CDR3 reads CASNQFSTTGAYGYTF.